This T cell receptor (beta chain) emerged from a study of CD8 T cells in ankylosing spondylitis. TCRdb fed the 5' RACE reads into MiXCR, producing one record per CDR3 protein. The sample lists roughly 350,000 distinct CDR3 sequences; less than 10% were seen once. This CDR3 spans 12 amino acids. Germline V gene data show CDR1 as ENHRY and CDR2 as SYGVKD. Trimming cost V 6 bases and J 0 bases, with 4 bases left between them. Notes on this clonotype: As yet, its antigen is unknown.

Whole-study results and caveats: The authors reported significant enrichment of disease-linked clones in matched ankylosing spondylitis synovial fluid. Earlier reports found some motif variants in synovial fluid and blood in reactive arthritis. Characteristic of ankylosing spondylitis blood, it appeared, was a TCR beta motif comprising several highly homologous variants.

Material: blood, either unsorted or a sorted T cell fraction (not recorded which). The receptor's source is a male donor with ankylosing spondylitis. This chain joins TRBV10-3 and TRBJ2-3, with no clear D. The CDR3 is CAIRESTDTQYF. Written as DNA, the CDR3 is TGTGCCATCAGGGAAAGCACAGATACGCAGTATTTT.